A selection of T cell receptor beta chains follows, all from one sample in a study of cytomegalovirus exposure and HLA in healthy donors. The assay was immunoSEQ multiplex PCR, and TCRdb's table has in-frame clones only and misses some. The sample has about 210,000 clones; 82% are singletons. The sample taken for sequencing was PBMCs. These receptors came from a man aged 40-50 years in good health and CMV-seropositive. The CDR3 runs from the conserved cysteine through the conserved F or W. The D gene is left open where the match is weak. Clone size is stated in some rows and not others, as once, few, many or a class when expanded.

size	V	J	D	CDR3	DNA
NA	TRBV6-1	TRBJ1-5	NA	CASSEPRGGNQPQHF	TGTGCCAGCAGTGAACCCCGGGGGGGCAATCAGCCCCAGCATTTT
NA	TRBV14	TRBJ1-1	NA	CASSQPGMNTEAFF	TGTGCCAGCAGCCAACCAGGAATGAACACTGAAGCTTTCTTT
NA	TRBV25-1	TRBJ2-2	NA	CASSGVGLWDTGELFF	TGTGCCAGCAGTGGCGTGGGCCTCTGGGACACCGGGGAGCTGTTTTTT
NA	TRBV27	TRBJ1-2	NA	CASSLYVGDNYGYTF	TGTGCCAGCAGTTTATATGTAGGAGACAACTATGGCTACACCTTC
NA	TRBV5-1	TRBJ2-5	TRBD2	CASSGGLAGQETQYF	TGCGCCAGCAGCGGGGGTCTAGCGGGACAAGAGACCCAGTACTTC
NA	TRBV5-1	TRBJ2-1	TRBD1	CASTTGASSYNEQFF	TGCGCCAGCACCACAGGGGCCAGCTCCTACAATGAGCAGTTCTTC
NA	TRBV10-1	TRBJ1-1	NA	CASSEIPGAYRNTEAFF	TGCGCCAGCAGTGAGATCCCAGGGGCCTACCGGAACACTGAAGCTTTCTTT
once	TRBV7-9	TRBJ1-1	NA	CASSAGSANTEAFF	TGTGCCAGCAGCGCAGGGTCCGCGAACACTGAAGCTTTCTTT
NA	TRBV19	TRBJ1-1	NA	CASSRTEVMNTEAFF	TGTGCCAGTAGTAGGACGGAGGTTATGAACACTGAAGCTTTCTTT
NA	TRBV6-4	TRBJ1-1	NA	CASSVSAGYTEAFF	TGTGCCAGCAGTGTATCGGCAGGGTACACTGAAGCTTTCTTT
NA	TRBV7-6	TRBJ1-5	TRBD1	CASSLGDRETQPQHF	TGTGCCAGCAGCTTAGGGGACAGGGAGACTCAGCCCCAGCATTTT
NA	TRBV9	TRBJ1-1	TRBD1	CASSGQGTNTEAFF	TGTGCCAGCAGCGGACAGGGGACGAACACTGAAGCTTTCTTT